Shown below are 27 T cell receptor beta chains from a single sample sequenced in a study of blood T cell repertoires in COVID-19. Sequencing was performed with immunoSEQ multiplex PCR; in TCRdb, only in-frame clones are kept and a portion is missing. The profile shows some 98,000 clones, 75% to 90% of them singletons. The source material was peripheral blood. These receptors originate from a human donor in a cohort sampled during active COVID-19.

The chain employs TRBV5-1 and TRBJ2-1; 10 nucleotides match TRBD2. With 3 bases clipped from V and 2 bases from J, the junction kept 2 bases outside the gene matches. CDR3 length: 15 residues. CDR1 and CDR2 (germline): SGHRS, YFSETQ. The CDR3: CASSWTSGPYNEQFF. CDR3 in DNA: TGCGCCAGCAGCTGGACTAGCGGACCCTACAATGAGCAGTTCTTC.

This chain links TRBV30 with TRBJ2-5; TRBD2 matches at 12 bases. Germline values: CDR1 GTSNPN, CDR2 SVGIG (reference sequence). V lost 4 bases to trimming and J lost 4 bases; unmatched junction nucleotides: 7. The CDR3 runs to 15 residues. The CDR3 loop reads CAWTRTSGMLETQYF. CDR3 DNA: TGTGCCTGGACCAGGACTAGCGGGATGTTAGAGACCCAGTACTTC.

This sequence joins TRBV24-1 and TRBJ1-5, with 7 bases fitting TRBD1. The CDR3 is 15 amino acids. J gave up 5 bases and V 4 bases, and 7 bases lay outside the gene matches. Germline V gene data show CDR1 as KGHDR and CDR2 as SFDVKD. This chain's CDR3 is CATSDRQGWDQPQHF. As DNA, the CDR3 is TGTGCCACCAGTGACAGACAGGGTTGGGATCAGCCCCAGCATTTT.

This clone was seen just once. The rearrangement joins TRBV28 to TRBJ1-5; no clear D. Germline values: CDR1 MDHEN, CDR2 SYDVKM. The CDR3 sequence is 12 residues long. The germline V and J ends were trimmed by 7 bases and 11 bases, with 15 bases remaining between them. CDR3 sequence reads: CASTEVTRTQHF. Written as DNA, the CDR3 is TGTGCCAGCACTGAGGTTACCAGAACCCAGCATTTT.

Here the CDR3 DNA reads TGTGCCAGCAGCCCCCTTAGGTTCTTC. Translating it yields CASSPLRFF. V usage is TRBV28 and J usage is TRBJ2-1, with D uncertain. V was cut by 6 bases and J by 15 bases, with 9 bases left in between. CDR1 and CDR2 from the germline V gene are MDHEN and SYDVKM. There are 9 residues in the CDR3.

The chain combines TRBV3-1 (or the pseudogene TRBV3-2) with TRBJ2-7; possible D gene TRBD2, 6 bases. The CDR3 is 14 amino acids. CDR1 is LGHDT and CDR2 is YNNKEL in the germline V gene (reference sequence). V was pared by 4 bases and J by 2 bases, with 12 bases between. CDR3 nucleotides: TGTGCCAGCAGCCGGGGGACGGGGGCCTACGAGCAGTACTTC. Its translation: CASSRGTGAYEQYF.

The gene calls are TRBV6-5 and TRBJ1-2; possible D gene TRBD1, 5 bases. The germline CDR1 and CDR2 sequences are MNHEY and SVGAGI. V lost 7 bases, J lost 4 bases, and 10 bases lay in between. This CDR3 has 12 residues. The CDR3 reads CASTTGGYGYTF. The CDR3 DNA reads TGTGCCAGCACAACGGGGGGCTATGGCTACACCTTC.

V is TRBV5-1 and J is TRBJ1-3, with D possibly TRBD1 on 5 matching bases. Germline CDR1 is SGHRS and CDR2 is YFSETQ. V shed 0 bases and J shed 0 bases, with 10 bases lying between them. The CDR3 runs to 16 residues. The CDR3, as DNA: TGCGCCAGCAGCTTGGGGGGCTTGGACTCTGGAAACACCATATATTTT. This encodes CASSLGGLDSGNTIYF.

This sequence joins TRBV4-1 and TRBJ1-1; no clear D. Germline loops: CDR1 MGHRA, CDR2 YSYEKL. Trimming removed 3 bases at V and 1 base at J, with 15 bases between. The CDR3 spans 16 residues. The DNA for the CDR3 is TGCGCCAGCAGCCATCTCGTGTCCAACAGGAACACTGAAGCTTTCTTT. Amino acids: CASSHLVSNRNTEAFF.

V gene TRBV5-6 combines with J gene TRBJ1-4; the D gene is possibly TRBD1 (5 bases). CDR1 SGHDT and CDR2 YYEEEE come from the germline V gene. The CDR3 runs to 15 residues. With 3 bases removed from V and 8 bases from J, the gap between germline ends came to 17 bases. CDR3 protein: CASSWGRSESEKLFF. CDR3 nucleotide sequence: TGTGCCAGCAGCTGGGGGAGGTCCGAGTCCGAAAAACTGTTTTTT. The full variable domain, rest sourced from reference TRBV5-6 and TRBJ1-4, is DAGVTQSPTHLIKTRGQQVTLRCSPKSGHDTVSWYQQALGQGPQFIFQYYEEEERQRGNFPDRFSGHQFPNYSSELNVNALLLGDSALYLCASSWGRSESEKLFFGSGTQLSVL.

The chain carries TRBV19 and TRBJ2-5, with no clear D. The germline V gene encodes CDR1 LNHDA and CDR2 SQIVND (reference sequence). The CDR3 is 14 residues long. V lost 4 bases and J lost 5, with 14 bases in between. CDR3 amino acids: CASSTSPVKETQYF. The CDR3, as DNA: TGTGCCAGTAGTACCTCCCCGGTGAAGGAGACCCAGTACTTC.

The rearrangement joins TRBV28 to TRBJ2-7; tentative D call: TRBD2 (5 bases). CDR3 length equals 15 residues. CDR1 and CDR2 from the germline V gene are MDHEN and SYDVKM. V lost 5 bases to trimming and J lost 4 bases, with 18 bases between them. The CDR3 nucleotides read TGTGCCAGCAGTCCCCAGTGGGAGACACAGTACGAGCAGTACTTC. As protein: CASSPQWETQYEQYF.

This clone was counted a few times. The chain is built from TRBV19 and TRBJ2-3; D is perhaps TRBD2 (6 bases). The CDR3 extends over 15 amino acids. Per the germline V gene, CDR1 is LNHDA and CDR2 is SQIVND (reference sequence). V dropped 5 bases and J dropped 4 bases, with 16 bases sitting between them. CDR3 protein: CASSPLARRADTQYF. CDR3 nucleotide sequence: TGTGCCAGTAGTCCCTTAGCGAGGAGGGCAGATACGCAGTATTTT.

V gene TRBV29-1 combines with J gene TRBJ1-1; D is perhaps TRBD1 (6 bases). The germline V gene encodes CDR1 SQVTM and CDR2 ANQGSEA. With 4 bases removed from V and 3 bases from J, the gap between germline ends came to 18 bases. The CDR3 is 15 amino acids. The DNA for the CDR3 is TGCAGCGTTGTTTACATCGGGACAACAGACACTGAAGCTTTCTTT. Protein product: CSVVYIGTTDTEAFF. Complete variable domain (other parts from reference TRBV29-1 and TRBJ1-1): SAVISQKPSRDICQRGTSLTIQCQVDSQVTMMFWYRQQPGQSLTLIATANQGSEATYESGFVIDKFPISRPNLTFSTLTVSNMSPEDSSIYLCSVVYIGTTDTEAFFGQGTRLTVV.

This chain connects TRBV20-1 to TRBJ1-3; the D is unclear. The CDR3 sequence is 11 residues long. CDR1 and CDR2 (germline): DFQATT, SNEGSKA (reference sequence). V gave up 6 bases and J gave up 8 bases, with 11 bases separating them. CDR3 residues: CSALSGYTIYF. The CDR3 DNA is TGCAGTGCCCTGTCGGGTTACACCATATATTTT.

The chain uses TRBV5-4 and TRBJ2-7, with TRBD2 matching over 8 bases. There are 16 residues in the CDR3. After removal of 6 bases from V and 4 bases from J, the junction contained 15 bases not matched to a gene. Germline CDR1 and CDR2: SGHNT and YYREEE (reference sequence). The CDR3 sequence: CASTLGGSGSGYEQYF. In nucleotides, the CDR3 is TGTGCCAGCACCCTTGGCGGGAGCGGGAGCGGTTACGAGCAGTACTTC.

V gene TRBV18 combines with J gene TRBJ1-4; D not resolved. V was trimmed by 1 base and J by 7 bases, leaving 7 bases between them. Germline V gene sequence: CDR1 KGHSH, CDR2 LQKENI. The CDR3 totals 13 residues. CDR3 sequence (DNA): TGTGCCAGCTCACCACTTGAGGTTGAAAAACTGTTTTTT. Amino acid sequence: CASSPLEVEKLFF.

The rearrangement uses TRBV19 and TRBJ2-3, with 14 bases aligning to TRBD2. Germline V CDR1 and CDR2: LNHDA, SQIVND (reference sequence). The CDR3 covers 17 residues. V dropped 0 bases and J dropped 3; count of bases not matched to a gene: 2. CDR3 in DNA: TGTGCCAGTAGTATAGAGGGACTAGCGGGAGTTACAGATACGCAGTATTTT. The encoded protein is CASSIEGLAGVTDTQYF.

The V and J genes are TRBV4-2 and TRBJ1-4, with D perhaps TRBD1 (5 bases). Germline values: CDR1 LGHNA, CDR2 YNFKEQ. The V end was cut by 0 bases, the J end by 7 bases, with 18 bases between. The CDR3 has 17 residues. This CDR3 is CASSQELAGEGLEKLFF. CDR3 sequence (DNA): TGTGCCAGCAGCCAAGAACTTGCGGGGGAAGGGCTTGAAAAACTGTTTTTT.

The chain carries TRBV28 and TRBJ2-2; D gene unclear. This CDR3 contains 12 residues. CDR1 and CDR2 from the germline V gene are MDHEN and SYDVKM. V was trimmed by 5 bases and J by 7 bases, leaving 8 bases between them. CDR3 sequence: CASSTTYGELFF. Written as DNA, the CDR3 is TGTGCCAGCAGTACTACATACGGGGAGCTGTTTTTT. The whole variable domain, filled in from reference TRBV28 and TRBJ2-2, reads DVKVTQSSRYLVKRTGEKVFLECVQDMDHENMFWYRQDPGLGLRLIYFSYDVKMKEKGDIPEGYSVSREKKERFSLILESASTNQTSMYLCASSTTYGELFFGEGSRLTVL.

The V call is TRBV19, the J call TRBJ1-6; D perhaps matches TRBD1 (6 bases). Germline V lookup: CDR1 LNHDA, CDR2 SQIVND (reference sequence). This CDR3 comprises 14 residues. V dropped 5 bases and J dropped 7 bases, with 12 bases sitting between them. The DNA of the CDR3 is TGTGCCAGTAGTCACCGGGACAACAATTCACCCCTCCACTTT. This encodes CASSHRDNNSPLHF.

CDR3 region: CASSEAGTAQETQYF. CDR3 coding DNA: TGTGCCAGCAGTGAAGCCGGGACTGCCCAAGAGACCCAGTACTTC. The chain uses TRBV2 and TRBJ2-5, with a possible D match to TRBD2 (6 bases). Germline values: CDR1 SNHLY, CDR2 FYNNEI. CDR3 length: 15 amino acids. V lost 0 bases and J lost 1, with 9 bases in between.

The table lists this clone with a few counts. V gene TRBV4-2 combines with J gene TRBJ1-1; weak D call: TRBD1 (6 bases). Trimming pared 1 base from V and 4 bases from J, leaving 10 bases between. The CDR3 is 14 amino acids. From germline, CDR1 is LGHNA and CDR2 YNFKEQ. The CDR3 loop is CASSQGTDGTEAFF. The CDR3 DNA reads TGTGCCAGCAGCCAAGGGACAGATGGCACTGAAGCTTTCTTT.

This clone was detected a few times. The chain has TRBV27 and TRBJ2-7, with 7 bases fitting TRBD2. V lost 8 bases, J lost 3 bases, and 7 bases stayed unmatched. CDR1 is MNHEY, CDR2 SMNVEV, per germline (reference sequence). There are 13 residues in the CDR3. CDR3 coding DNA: TGTGCCAGCCAGCGGGATTTAGGCTACGAGCAGTACTTC. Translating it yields CASQRDLGYEQYF.

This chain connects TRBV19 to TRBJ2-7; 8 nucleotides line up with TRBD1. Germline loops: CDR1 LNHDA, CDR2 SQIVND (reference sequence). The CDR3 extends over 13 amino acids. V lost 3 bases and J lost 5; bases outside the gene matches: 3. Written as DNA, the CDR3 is TGTGCCAGTAGTATCAGACAGGGGAACGAGCAGTACTTC. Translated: CASSIRQGNEQYF.

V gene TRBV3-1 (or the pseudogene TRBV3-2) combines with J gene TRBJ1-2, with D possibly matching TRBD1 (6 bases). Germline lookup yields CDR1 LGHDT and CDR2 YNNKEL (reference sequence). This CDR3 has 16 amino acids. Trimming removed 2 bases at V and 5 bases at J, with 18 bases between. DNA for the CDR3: TGTGCCAGCAGCCAAACGGGACATTATGGGCGATATGGCTACACCTTC. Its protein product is CASSQTGHYGRYGYTF.

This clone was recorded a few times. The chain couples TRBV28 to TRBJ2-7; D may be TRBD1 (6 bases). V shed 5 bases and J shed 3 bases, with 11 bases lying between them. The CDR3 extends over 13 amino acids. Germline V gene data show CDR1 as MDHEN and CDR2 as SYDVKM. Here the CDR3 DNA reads TGTGCCAGCAGTCGGGACACCTACTACGAGCAGTACTTC. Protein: CASSRDTYYEQYF.